The 14 T cell receptor beta chains presented below share a single source sample, sequenced in a study of glioma-infiltrating T cells after dendritic cell vaccination. Using immunoSEQ multiplex PCR, the repertoire was profiled, and TCRdb retains in-frame clones only, with some absent. The sample lists about 95,000 clones; about 84% were seen once. Sequences were derived from blood, sampled before dendritic cell vaccination. Source of these receptors: a human donor with glioblastoma.

The rearrangement links TRBV4-2 to TRBJ1-2, with a weak D call TRBD1 (5 bases). This CDR3 is built from 13 residues. CDR1 and CDR2 from the germline V gene are LGHNA and YNFKEQ. Trimming left V 4 bases short and J 6 bases short, with 12 bases between. As DNA, the CDR3 is TGTGCCAGCAGCCCCGGGAGGGGAAATGGCTACACCTTC. Translating gives CASSPGRGNGYTF.

This chain uses TRBV2 with TRBJ2-1; D is ambiguous. With 6 bases removed from V and 0 bases from J, the gap between germline ends came to 12 bases. The CDR3 runs 15 residues. Germline lookup yields CDR1 SNHLY and CDR2 FYNNEI. The CDR3 bases are TGTGCCAGCAGGCCGACCCTAGACTCCTACAATGAGCAGTTCTTC. Protein product: CASRPTLDSYNEQFF.

This rearrangement joins TRBV11-3 to TRBJ1-5; D perhaps matches TRBD1 (5 bases). V was shortened by 4 bases and J by 4 bases, with 8 bases between the two germline ends. The CDR3 runs 13 residues. CDR1 is SGHNT and CDR2 is YENEEA in the germline V gene. The CDR3 protein is CASSSDRNQPQHF. For the CDR3, the DNA is TGTGCCAGCAGCTCCGACAGAAATCAGCCCCAGCATTTT.

Written as DNA, the CDR3 is TGCGCCAGCAGCCCGAGACCCAGGGACGAGCAGTACTTC. Its protein is CASSPRPRDEQYF. The chain is built from TRBV4-3 and TRBJ2-7, with D possibly TRBD1 on 5 matching bases. V shed 4 bases and J shed 5 bases, with 12 bases lying between them. CDR1 is LGHNA, CDR2 YSLEER, per germline. This CDR3 spans 13 amino acids.

The CDR3 sequence: CASSLHSGRTEAFF. For the CDR3, the DNA is TGTGCCAGCAGTTTACACAGCGGAAGGACTGAAGCTTTCTTT. V is TRBV2 and J is TRBJ1-1; D unresolved. This CDR3 spans 14 amino acids. CDR1 is SNHLY, CDR2 FYNNEI, per germline. Trimming shortened V by 5 bases and J by 5 bases, and 15 bases separated the two germline ends.

About this clone: Other DNA sequences in this sample translate to the same CDR3. The rearrangement links TRBV18 to TRBJ1-2; possible D gene TRBD1, 6 bases. Trimming shortened V by 6 bases and J by 1 base, and 9 bases separated the two germline ends. Germline CDR1 is KGHSH and CDR2 is LQKENI. CDR3 length: 13 residues. CDR3: CASSPDSNYGYTF. Written as DNA, the CDR3 is TGTGCCAGCTCTCCGGACAGTAACTATGGCTACACCTTC.

The V and J genes are TRBV18 and TRBJ1-5; D perhaps matches TRBD1 (5 bases). Trimming took 0 bases from V and 2 from J, leaving 8 bases between them. CDR3 length equals 15 residues. Per germline, CDR1 KGHSH and CDR2 LQKENI. The CDR3 is CASSPPGGGNQPQHF. The CDR3 DNA follows: TGTGCCAGCTCACCACCGGGGGGGGGCAATCAGCCCCAGCATTTT.

The chain uses TRBV4-3 and TRBJ2-4, with 8 nucleotides matching TRBD2. Trimming cost V 1 base and J 5 bases; bases outside gene matches: 4. This CDR3 contains 15 residues. Germline V CDR1 and CDR2: LGHNA, YSLEER. In nucleotides, the CDR3 is TGCGCCAGCAGCCAAGGTTGGCGGGGGGAAAACATTCAGTACTTC. This translates into CASSQGWRGENIQYF.

Points on this clone: Other DNA variants within this sample encode the same CDR3. This rearrangement joins TRBV27 to TRBJ1-5; maybe TRBD1 (5 bases). Germline loops: CDR1 MNHEY, CDR2 SMNVEV (reference sequence). The V end was cut by 4 bases, the J end by 7 bases, with 8 bases between. The CDR3 length is 12 residues. CDR3 residues: CASSSGGQPQHF. The CDR3 DNA follows: TGTGCCAGCAGTTCGGGGGGACAGCCCCAGCATTTT.

The gene calls are TRBV6-5 and TRBJ1-3; 10 nucleotides agree with TRBD1. Germline V gene sequence: CDR1 MNHEY, CDR2 SVGAGI. Unmatched junction bases numbered 5, after V lost 10 bases and J lost 5 bases. The CDR3 extends over 13 amino acids. Written as DNA, the CDR3 is TGTGCCACCAGACAGGGGGCAAGAAACACCATATATTTT. It translates to CATRQGARNTIYF.

The J gene is TRBJ2-7, the V gene TRBV27, with 7 positions matching TRBD2. The CDR3 spans 14 residues. CDR1 MNHEY and CDR2 SMNVEV come from the germline V gene (reference sequence). Trimming cost V 1 base and J 3 bases; bases outside gene matches: 3. CDR3 protein: CASSLLGGVYEQYF. CDR3 sequence (DNA): TGTGCCAGCAGTTTATTGGGGGGGGTCTACGAGCAGTACTTC.

In DNA form, the CDR3 reads TGTGCCAGCAGTTCCCTAGCGGGAGATTCGGATGAGCAGTTCTTC. It specifies CASSSLAGDSDEQFF. The V and J genes are TRBV27 and TRBJ2-1, with 10 bases matching TRBD2. V lost 4 bases, J lost 8 bases, and 8 bases stayed unmatched. The CDR3 is 15 amino acids. Germline V gene sequence: CDR1 MNHEY, CDR2 SMNVEV (reference sequence).

V and J are TRBV6-1 and TRBJ1-1; no reliable D call. The CDR3 covers 14 residues. CDR1 is MNHNS, CDR2 SASEGT, per germline. V lost 5 bases and J lost 3, with 13 bases in between. This CDR3 reads CASSTWRRDTEAFF. The CDR3 DNA is TGTGCCAGCAGTACATGGAGGAGGGACACTGAAGCTTTCTTT.

The rearrangement uses TRBV5-5 and TRBJ2-3, with D hard to call. Germline V lookup: CDR1 SGHKS, CDR2 YYEKEE (reference sequence). The CDR3 sequence is 15 residues long. Between the trimmed V and J ends, which lost 0 bases and 0 bases, there was a span of 8 bases. The chain's CDR3 is CASSLVTQSTDTQYF. The DNA for the CDR3 is TGTGCCAGCAGCTTGGTAACTCAAAGCACAGATACGCAGTATTTT.